The present TCR beta chain was sequenced within a study of cytomegalovirus exposure and HLA in healthy donors. Study as a whole: One earlier analysis, a look at 180 million or so T cells, found almost 120 million unique TCR beta sequences.

CDR1 is MNHEY, CDR2 SMNVEV, per germline (reference sequence). The length of the CDR3 is 14 residues. The V gene end was trimmed by 4 bases and the J gene end by 3 bases; junction bases not matched to a gene: 5. General study points: A prior analysis recorded that most TCR beta V segments were productive about 87% or about 30% of the time. One variant, a missense change in DCLRE1C, was linked in a later analysis to TCR beta V- and J-gene trimming.

13 Jbeta primers and 60 Vbeta primers were used for the PCR. Clones were sequenced by immunoSEQ multiplex PCR, and TCRdb holds only the in-frame ones, with some missing. This sample has about 250,000 clones; roughly 81% occur once, and the top ten carry 0.2% to 0.3%. Notes on this clone: What it binds is unknown.

Input material: PBMCs. This clonotype was obtained from a girl between 2 and 10 years old in good health and CMV-seronegative. This chain joins TRBV27 and TRBJ2-5; 7 positions match TRBD1. This CDR3 is CASSSTGWEETQYF. CDR3 coding DNA: TGTGCCAGCAGTTCGACAGGGTGGGAAGAGACCCAGTACTTC.